The 12 T cell receptor beta chains given below trace back to one sample, sequenced in a study of spatial heterogeneity in lung cancer (dated by TCRdb to about 2019). Summary of the overall study and its limitations: A correlation was observed between the number of expanded intratumoral alpha and beta TCRs and the tumor nonsynonymous mutation count.

Receptor libraries were prepared by 5' RACE. The sequencing machine was a NextSeq 500. TCRdb took the public reads, trimmed them with fastp at Q25, ran MiXCR for clone calling and kept in-frame beta chains. CDR3 protein duplicates are merged, each entry listing the most common genes and DNA. The sample table lists about 9,300 distinct CDR3 sequences, about 54% of them with a count of one. The ten largest clones represent around 26% of the sample. The time point label, as the study defines it: sample taken at primary tumor resection. Their specific antigens are unknown. Here the sequenced sample was lung tumor tissue, taken at surgery. The receptors come from a female donor with early-stage non-small cell lung cancer.

A remark on this clonotype: The library was built for alpha chains, so this beta chain is an off-target read and its size means little. The chain combines TRBV7-9 with TRBJ2-7; D not resolved. V lost 2 bases and J 0 bases, leaving 11 bases between the germline ends. Looked up from germline, CDR1 is SEHNR and CDR2 is FQNEAQ (reference sequence). The CDR3 has 15 amino acids. This chain's CDR3 is CASSLRGSGSYEQYF. CDR3 DNA: TGTGCCAGCAGCTTACGTGGATCCGGCTCCTACGAGCAGTACTTC.

A note on this clonotype: This beta chain was picked up by a library intended for alpha chains and is off target, so its count carries little meaning. The chain uses TRBV28 and TRBJ2-3, with 7 bases that match TRBD2. The germline CDR1 and CDR2 sequences are MDHEN and SYDVKM. The V segment lost 5 bases and the J segment 0 bases; nucleotides outside the gene matches: 14. This CDR3 contains 18 residues. CDR3 sequence reads: CASSDLRLADPSTDTQYF. CDR3 in DNA: TGTGCCAGCAGTGACCTGAGACTAGCAGACCCTAGCACAGATACGCAGTATTTT.

Worth noting for this clonotype: This beta chain appears as a stray read in a library generated for alpha chains; its size is not informative. The rearrangement uses TRBV12-3 or TRBV12-4 and TRBJ1-5; no reliable D call. The CDR3 contains 12 residues. Deletions cut 3 bases from V and 5 bases from J, with 5 bases between. Here the CDR3 DNA reads TGTGCCAGCAGTTTGGGGTATCAGCCCCAGCATTTT. It codes for CASSLGYQPQHF.

This clonotype appeared a few times. This beta chain turned up in a library designed for alpha chains; as an off-target read, its abundance says little. V usage is TRBV5-1 and J usage is TRBJ2-7; no clear D gene. Trimming took off 3 bases at V and 0 bases at J, with 4 bases between the two ends. The CDR3 spans 12 residues. Germline V lookup: CDR1 SGHRS, CDR2 YFSETQ. CDR3 sequence (DNA): TGCGCCAGCAGCTCAGGCTCCTACGAGCAGTACTTC. It specifies CASSSGSYEQYF. The full variable domain, rest sourced from reference TRBV5-1 and TRBJ2-7, is KAGVTQTPRYLIKTRGQQVTLSCSPISGHRSVSWYQQTPGQGLQFLFEYFSETQRNKGNFPGRFSGRQFSNSRSEMNVSTLELGDSALYLCASSSGSYEQYFGPGTRLTVT.

With regard to this clonotype: This beta chain is an unintended read in a library built for alpha chains; its size means little. The chain links TRBV6-5 to TRBJ1-3; D remains unclear. The CDR3 is 11 residues long. CDR1 is MNHEY and CDR2 is SVGAGI in the germline V gene. V gave up 6 bases and J gave up 4 bases, with 4 bases separating them. The CDR3 region is CASSLGNTIYF. DNA of the CDR3: TGTGCCAGCAGCCTAGGAAACACCATATATTTT.

Comment on this clonotype: An end of the junction differs from the germline gene, which may be a read error. This beta chain is a stray read from a library made for alpha chains; its abundance is not meaningful. V usage is TRBV12-3 or TRBV12-4 and J usage is TRBJ1-5, with D maybe TRBD1 (5 bases). The CDR3 is 16 residues long. Here the CDR3 DNA reads TGCGCCAGCAGCCGAAGAGGGGCGTTGGGCAATCAGCCCCAGCATTTT. Its protein product is CASSRRGALGNQPQHF.

In the case of this clonotype: With the library built for alpha chains, this beta chain is off target and its frequency is not meaningful. The rearrangement joins TRBV20-1 to TRBJ2-7, with 10 bases matching TRBD2. Trimming cost V 3 bases and J 4 bases; bases outside gene matches: 15. This CDR3 contains 17 residues. Germline V gene sequence: CDR1 DFQATT, CDR2 SNEGSKA (reference sequence). As DNA, the CDR3 is TGCAGTGCTAGTGATCCCCACGCTAGCGGGAGCTCTTACGAGCAGTACTTC. This translates into CSASDPHASGSSYEQYF.

A remark on this clonotype: A library made for alpha chains picked up this beta chain off target, so its size means little. This chain uses TRBV3-1 with TRBJ1-2, with D unclear. This CDR3 region has 15 residues. V was trimmed by 6 bases and J by 6 bases, leaving 20 bases between them. Germline V gives CDR1 LGHDT, CDR2 YNNKEL (reference sequence). The CDR3 bases are TGTGCCAGCAGTCGACAAGCGTTGACCGGGAATGGCTACACCTTC. The encoded protein is CASSRQALTGNGYTF.

On this clonotype: This beta chain was picked up by a library intended for alpha chains and is off target, so its count carries little meaning. The chain couples TRBV11-2 to TRBJ2-1; the D is unclear. Per germline, CDR1 SGHAT and CDR2 FQNNGV. V shed 0 bases and J shed 8 bases, with 8 bases lying between them. The CDR3 is 13 amino acids. The CDR3 loop reads CASSLEIGDEQFF. DNA for the CDR3: TGTGCCAGCAGCTTAGAAATCGGCGATGAGCAGTTCTTC.

This clonotype was counted between two and nine times. For a library built for alpha chains, this beta chain is a stray read; little rests on its size. The rearrangement uses TRBV30 and TRBJ1-2; D may be TRBD1 (5 bases). Trimming left V 1 base short and J 6 bases short, with 15 bases between. Germline CDR1 GTSNPN, CDR2 SVGIG (reference sequence). The CDR3 is 14 residues long. The CDR3 DNA follows: TGTGCCTGGAGTGGGGCAGCTCTAGGGGATGGCTACACCTTC. Amino acids: CAWSGAALGDGYTF.

This clonotype was detected a few times. The library was built for alpha chains, so this beta chain is an off-target read and its size means little. This sequence joins TRBV7-3 and TRBJ2-7; no definite D call. The germline V gene encodes CDR1 SGHTA and CDR2 FQGTGA. This CDR3 region has 13 residues. V was clipped by 9 bases and J by 2 bases, with 14 bases between them. CDR3 residues: CARRTDGTYEQYF. The CDR3 DNA is TGTGCCAGAAGAACAGACGGAACCTACGAGCAGTACTTC. The variable domain in full, with the rest retrieved from reference TRBV7-3 and TRBJ2-7, is GAGVSQTPSNKVTEKGKYVELRCDPISGHTALYWYRQSLGQGPEFLIYFQGTGAADDSGLPNDRFFAVRPEGSVSTLKIQRTERGDSAVYLCARRTDGTYEQYFGPGTRLTVT.

A remark on this clonotype: This beta chain is off target for a library built for alpha chains, so its abundance means little. The chain carries TRBV20-1 and TRBJ2-7; 11 bases map to TRBD2. The V segment lost 5 bases and the J segment 4 bases; nucleotides outside the gene matches: 4. Germline V lookup: CDR1 DFQATT, CDR2 SNEGSKA (reference sequence). The CDR3 covers 13 residues. In DNA form, the CDR3 reads TGCAGTGCTGCTTCTAGCGGGGGGTACGAGCAGTACTTC. Its translation: CSAASSGGYEQYF.